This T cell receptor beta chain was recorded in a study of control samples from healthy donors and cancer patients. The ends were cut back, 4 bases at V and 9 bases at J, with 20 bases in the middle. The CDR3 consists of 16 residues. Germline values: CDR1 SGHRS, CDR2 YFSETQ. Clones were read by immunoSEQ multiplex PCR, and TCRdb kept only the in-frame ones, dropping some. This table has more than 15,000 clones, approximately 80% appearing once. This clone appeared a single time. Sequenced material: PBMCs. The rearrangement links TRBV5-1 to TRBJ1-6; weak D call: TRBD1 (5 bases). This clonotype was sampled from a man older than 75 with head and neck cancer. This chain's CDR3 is CASSPSSGTGSSPLHF. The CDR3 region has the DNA TGCGCCAGCAGCCCTTCCTCCGGGACGGGTAGTTCACCCCTCCACTTT.